The rows below give T cell receptor beta chains drawn from one sample of a study of human T cells and chemical hapten exposure. TCRdb fed the RACE reads into MiXCR, producing one record per CDR3 protein. Here the sample spans about 250,000 distinct CDR3 sequences, roughly 7.7% being singletons. The source was whole blood, collected in connection with sensitization to the hapten diphenylcyclopropenone (DPC). These receptors all come from a man in his late teens or twenties with alopecia areata. Some clones in this sample may be carry-over from other donors' samples. CDR3s include the opening cysteine and the closing phenylalanine or tryptophan. D genes are given only for firm matches.

cdr3_aa: CASSQDRGGFYGYTF
v_call: TRBV4-3
j_call: TRBJ1-2
d_call: .

cdr3_aa: CASSLVSAEETQYF
v_call: TRBV7-2
j_call: TRBJ2-5
d_call: .

cdr3_aa: CASSTGQGVLNTIYF
v_call: TRBV5-1
j_call: TRBJ1-3
d_call: TRBD1

cdr3_aa: CASSLSGAGQPQHF
v_call: TRBV27
j_call: TRBJ1-5
d_call: .

cdr3_aa: CASSSRTGAGGNTIYF
v_call: TRBV7-6
j_call: TRBJ1-3
d_call: TRBD1

cdr3_aa: CASSPPGQYNTEAFF
v_call: TRBV5-5
j_call: TRBJ1-1
d_call: TRBD1

cdr3_aa: CASSHPGTGGYEQYF
v_call: TRBV11-2
j_call: TRBJ2-7
d_call: TRBD1

cdr3_aa: CASSQGGRPNTEAFF
v_call: TRBV4-2
j_call: TRBJ1-1
d_call: .

cdr3_aa: CASSQEGTFYGYTF
v_call: TRBV3-2
j_call: TRBJ1-2
d_call: .

cdr3_aa: CASRGQTQYF
v_call: TRBV2
j_call: TRBJ2-5
d_call: .

cdr3_aa: CASSSEQGLNTEAFF
v_call: TRBV5-1
j_call: TRBJ1-1
d_call: TRBD1

cdr3_aa: CASSLTGLVVPGELFF
v_call: TRBV11-2
j_call: TRBJ2-2
d_call: .

cdr3_aa: CASSLVASANEKLFF
v_call: TRBV11-2
j_call: TRBJ1-4
d_call: .

cdr3_aa: CAIPRQDNTGELFF
v_call: TRBV10-3
j_call: TRBJ2-2
d_call: .

cdr3_aa: CAISDGYNQPQHF
v_call: TRBV10-3
j_call: TRBJ1-5
d_call: .

cdr3_aa: CASSWAFAGEQYF
v_call: TRBV5-6
j_call: TRBJ2-7
d_call: .